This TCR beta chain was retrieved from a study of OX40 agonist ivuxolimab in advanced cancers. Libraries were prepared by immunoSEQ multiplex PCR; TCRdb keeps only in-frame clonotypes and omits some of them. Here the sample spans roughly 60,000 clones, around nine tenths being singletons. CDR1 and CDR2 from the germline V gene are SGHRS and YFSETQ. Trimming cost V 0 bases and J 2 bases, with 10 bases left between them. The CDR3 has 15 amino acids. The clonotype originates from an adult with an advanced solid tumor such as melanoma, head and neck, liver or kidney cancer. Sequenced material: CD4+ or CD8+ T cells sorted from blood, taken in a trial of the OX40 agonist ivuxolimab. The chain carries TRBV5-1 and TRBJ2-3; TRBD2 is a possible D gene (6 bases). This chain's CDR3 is CASSLEEGYTDTQYF. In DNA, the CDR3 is TGCGCCAGCAGCTTGGAGGAGGGCTACACAGATACGCAGTATTTT.